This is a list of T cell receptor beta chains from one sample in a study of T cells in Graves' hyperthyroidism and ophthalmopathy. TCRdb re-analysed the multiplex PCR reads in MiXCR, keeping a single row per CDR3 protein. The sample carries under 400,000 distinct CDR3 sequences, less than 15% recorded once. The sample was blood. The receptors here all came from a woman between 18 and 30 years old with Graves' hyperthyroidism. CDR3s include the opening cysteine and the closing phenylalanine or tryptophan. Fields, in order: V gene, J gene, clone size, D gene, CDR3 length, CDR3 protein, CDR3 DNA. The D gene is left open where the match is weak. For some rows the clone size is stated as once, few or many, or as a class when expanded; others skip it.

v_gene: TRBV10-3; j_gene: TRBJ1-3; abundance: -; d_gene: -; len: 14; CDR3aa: CAISEDLSGNAIYF; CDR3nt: TGTGCCATCAGTGAGGATTTGTCTGGAAACGCCATATATTTT
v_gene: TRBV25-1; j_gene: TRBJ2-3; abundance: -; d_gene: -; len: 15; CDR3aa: CASSESVTSTDTQYF; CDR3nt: TGTGCCAGCAGTGAAAGCGTTACTAGCACAGATACGCAGTATTTT
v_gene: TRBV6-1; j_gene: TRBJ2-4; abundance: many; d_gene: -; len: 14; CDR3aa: CASSPYLAKNIQYF; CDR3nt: TGTGCCAGCAGCCCCTATCTAGCCAAAAACATTCAGTACTTC
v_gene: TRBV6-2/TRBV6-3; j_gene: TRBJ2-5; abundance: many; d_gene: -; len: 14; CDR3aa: CASSPDREQETQYF; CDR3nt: TGTGCCAGCAGCCCGGACAGAGAACAAGAGACCCAGTACTTC
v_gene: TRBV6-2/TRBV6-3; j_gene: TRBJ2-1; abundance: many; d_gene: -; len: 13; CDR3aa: CASSLSRYNEQFF; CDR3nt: TGTGCCAGCAGTCTTTCCAGGTACAATGAGCAGTTCTTC
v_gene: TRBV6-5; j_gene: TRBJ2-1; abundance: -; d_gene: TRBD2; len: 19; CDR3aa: CASSYRTSGRLGSYSEQFF; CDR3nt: TGTGCCAGCAGTTACAGAACTAGCGGGAGACTTGGGTCCTACAGTGAGCAGTTCTTC
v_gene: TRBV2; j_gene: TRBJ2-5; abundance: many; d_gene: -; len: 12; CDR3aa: CASSPRQGTQYF; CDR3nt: TGTGCCAGCAGCCCCCGCCAGGGGACCCAGTACTTC
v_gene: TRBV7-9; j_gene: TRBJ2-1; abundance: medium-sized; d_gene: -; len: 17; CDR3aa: CASSSRLRVGFYNEQFF; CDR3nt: TGTGCCAGCAGCTCCCGGCTGCGTGTCGGGTTCTACAATGAGCAGTTCTTC
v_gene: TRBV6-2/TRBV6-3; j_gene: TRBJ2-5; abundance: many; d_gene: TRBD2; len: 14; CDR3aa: CASSYDSGRETQYF; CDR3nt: TGTGCCAGCAGTTACGATAGCGGGAGGGAGACCCAGTACTTC
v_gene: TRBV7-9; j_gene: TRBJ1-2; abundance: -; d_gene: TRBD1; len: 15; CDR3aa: CASSLGDRLGYGYTF; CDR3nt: TGTGCCAGCAGCTTAGGGGACAGGTTGGGTTATGGCTACACCTTC
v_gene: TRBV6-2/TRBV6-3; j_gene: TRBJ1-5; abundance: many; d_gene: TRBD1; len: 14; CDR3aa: CASSYDRTGTPQHF; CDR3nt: TGTGCCAGCAGTTACGACCGGACAGGTACGCCCCAGCATTTT
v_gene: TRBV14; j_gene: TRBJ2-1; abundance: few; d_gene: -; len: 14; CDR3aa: CASSQTVSYNEQFF; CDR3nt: TGTGCCAGCAGCCAGACAGTTTCCTACAATGAGCAGTTCTTC
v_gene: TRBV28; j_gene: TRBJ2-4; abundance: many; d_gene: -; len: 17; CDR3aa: CASSSTTGGVAKNIQYF; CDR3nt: TGTGCCAGCAGTTCGACTACTGGTGGGGTGGCCAAAAACATTCAGTACTTC
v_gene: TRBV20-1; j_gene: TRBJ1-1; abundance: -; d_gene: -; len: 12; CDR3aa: CSARANNTEAFF; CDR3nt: TGCAGTGCTAGAGCGAACAACACTGAAGCTTTCTTT
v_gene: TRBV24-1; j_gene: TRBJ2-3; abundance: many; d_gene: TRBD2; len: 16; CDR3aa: CATSDSLAGGGDTQYF; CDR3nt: TGTGCCACCAGTGATTCCCTAGCGGGGGGGGGAGATACGCAGTATTTT
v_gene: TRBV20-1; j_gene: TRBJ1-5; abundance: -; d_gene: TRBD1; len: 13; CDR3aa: CSVPGQGNQPQHF; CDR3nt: TGCAGTGTTCCGGGACAGGGTAATCAGCCCCAGCATTTT
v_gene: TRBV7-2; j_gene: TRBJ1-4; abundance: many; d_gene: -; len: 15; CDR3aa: CASSLTQGRNEKLFF; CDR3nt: TGTGCCAGCAGCCTCACACAGGGAAGGAATGAAAAACTGTTTTTT
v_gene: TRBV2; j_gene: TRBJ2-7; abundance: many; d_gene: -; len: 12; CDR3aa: CASRWASYEQYF; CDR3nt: TGTGCCAGCAGGTGGGCATCCTACGAGCAGTACTTC
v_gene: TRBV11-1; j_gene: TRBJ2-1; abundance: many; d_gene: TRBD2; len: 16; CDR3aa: CASSLGASGVLNEQFF; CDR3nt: TGTGCCAGCAGCTTAGGAGCTAGCGGGGTGCTTAATGAGCAGTTCTTC
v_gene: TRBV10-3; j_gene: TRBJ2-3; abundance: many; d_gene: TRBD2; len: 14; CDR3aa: CAISEREATDTQYF; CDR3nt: TGTGCCATCAGTGAACGGGAGGCAACAGATACGCAGTATTTT
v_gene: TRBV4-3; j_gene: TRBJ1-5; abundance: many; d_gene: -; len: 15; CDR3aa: CASSQEVAANQPQHF; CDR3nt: TGCGCCAGCAGCCAAGAAGTGGCAGCGAATCAGCCCCAGCATTTT
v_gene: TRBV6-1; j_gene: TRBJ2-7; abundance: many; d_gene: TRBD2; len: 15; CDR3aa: CASSEAGSGGWEQYF; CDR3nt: TGTGCCAGCAGTGAAGCGGGTAGCGGGGGGTGGGAGCAGTACTTC
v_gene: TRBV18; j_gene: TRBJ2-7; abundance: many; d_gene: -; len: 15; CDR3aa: CASSPGTPPTHEQYF; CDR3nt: TGTGCCAGCTCACCTGGGACTCCGCCGACCCACGAGCAGTACTTC
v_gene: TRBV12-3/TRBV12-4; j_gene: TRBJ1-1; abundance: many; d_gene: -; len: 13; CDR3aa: CASSSPGYTEAFF; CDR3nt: TGTGCCAGCAGCTCCCCGGGGTATACTGAAGCTTTCTTT
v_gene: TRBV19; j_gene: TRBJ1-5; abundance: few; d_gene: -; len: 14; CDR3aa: CASSVSGSDQPQHF; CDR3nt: TGTGCCAGTAGTGTGTCGGGGTCTGATCAGCCCCAGCATTTT
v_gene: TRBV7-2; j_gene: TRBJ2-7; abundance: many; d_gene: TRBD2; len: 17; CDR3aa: CASSPRRGLAGDYEQYF; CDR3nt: TGTGCCAGCAGCCCTCGGAGGGGACTAGCGGGAGATTACGAGCAGTACTTC
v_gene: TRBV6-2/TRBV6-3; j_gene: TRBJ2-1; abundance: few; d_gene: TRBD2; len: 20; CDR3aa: CASSYSGTSGATGSYNEQFF; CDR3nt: TGTGCCAGCAGTTACTCCGGGACTAGCGGAGCCACTGGCTCCTACAATGAGCAGTTCTTC
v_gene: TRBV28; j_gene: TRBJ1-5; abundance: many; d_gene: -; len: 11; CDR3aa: CASSSYREQHF; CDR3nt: TGTGCCAGCAGTTCCTACCGGGAGCAGCATTTT
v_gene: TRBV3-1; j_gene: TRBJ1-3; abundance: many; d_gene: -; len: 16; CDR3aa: CASSQGGVDSGNTIYF; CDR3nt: TGTGCCAGCAGCCAAGGGGGCGTAGACTCTGGAAACACCATATATTTT
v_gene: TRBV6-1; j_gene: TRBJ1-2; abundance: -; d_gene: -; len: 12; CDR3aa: CASSPTDYGYTF; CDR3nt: TGTGCCAGCAGCCCGACCGATTATGGCTACACCTTC
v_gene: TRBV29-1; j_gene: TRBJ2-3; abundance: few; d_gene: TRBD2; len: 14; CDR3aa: CSVEPGGGVDTQYF; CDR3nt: TGCAGCGTTGAACCGGGGGGGGGCGTAGATACGCAGTATTTT
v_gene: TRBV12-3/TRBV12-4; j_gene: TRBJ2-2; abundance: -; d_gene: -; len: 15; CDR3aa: CASSLARGMDGELLF; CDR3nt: TGTGCCAGCAGTTTAGCGAGGGGGATGGACGGGGAGCTGCTTTTT
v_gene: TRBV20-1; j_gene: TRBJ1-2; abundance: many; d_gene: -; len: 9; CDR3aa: CSAAYGYTF; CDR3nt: TGCAGTGCTGCCTATGGCTACACCTTC
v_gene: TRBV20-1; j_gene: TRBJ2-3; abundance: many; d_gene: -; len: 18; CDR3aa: CSAKLILKVVGGTDTQYF; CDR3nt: TGCAGTGCTAAACTTATCCTCAAGGTGGTCGGGGGCACAGATACGCAGTATTTT
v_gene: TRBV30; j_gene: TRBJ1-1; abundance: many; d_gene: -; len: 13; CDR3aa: CAWSAGVDTEAFF; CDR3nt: TGTGCCTGGAGCGCCGGGGTAGACACTGAAGCTTTCTTT
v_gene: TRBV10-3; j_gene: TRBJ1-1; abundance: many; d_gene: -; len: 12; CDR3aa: CAIQEGGMKAFF; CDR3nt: TGTGCCATCCAAGAGGGGGGTATGAAAGCTTTCTTT
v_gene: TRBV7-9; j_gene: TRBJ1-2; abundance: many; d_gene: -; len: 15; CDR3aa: CASSPGRGGNYGYTF; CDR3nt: TGTGCCAGCAGCCCGGGCCGGGGGGGTAACTATGGCTACACCTTC
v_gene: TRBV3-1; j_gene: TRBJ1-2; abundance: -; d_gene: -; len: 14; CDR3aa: CASSQKGGDYGYTF; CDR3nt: TGTGCCAGCAGCCAAAAGGGGGGGGACTATGGCTACACCTTC
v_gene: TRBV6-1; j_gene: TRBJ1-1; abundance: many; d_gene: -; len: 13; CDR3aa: CASSFKGNTEAFF; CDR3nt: TGTGCCAGCAGTTTTAAGGGGAACACTGAAGCTTTCTTT
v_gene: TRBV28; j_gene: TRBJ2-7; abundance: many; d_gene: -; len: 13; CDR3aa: CASSLSGPYEQYF; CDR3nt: TGTGCCAGCAGCCTCTCGGGGCCCTACGAGCAGTACTTC
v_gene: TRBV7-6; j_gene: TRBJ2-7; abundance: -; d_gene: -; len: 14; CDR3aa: CASSLDQGRDEQYF; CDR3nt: TGTGCCAGCAGCTTAGATCAGGGGCGGGACGAGCAGTACTTC
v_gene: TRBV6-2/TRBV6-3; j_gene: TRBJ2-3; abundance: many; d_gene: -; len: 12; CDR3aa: CASNTDGNTQYF; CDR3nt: TGTGCCAGCAATACCGATGGGAATACGCAGTATTTT
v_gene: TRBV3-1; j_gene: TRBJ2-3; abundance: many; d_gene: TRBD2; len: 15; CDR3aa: CASSQRGGSTDTQYF; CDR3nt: TGTGCCAGCAGCCAACGGGGCGGGAGTACAGATACGCAGTATTTT
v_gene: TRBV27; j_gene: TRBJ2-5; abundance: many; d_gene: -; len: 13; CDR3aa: CASRISGGETQYF; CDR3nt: TGTGCCAGCAGAATTTCCGGAGGGGAGACCCAGTACTTC
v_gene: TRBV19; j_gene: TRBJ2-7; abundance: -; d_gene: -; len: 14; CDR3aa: CASSGTVGSYEQYF; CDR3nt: TGTGCCAGTAGTGGGACGGTCGGCTCCTACGAGCAGTACTTC
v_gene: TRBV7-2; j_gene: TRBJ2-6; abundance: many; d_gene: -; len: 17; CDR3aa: CASSLGGVSAGANVLTF; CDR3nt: TGTGCCAGCAGCTTGGGGGGAGTCTCAGCTGGGGCCAACGTCCTGACTTTC
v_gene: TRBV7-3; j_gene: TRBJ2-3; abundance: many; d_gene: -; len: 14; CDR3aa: CASSLRAYTDTQYF; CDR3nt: TGTGCCAGCAGCTTAAGGGCCTACACAGATACGCAGTATTTT
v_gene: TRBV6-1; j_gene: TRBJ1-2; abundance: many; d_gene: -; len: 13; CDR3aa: CASTWTARGGYTF; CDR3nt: TGTGCCAGCACCTGGACGGCCCGGGGTGGCTACACCTTC
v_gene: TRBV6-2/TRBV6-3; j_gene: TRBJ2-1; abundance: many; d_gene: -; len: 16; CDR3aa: CASLLRAGLAYNEQFF; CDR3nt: TGTGCCAGCCTTTTACGGGCGGGGCTAGCCTACAATGAGCAGTTCTTC
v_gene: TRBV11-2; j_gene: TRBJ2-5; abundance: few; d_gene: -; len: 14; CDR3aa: CASSPSQGSETQYF; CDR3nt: TGTGCCAGCAGTCCATCCCAGGGTAGCGAGACCCAGTACTTC
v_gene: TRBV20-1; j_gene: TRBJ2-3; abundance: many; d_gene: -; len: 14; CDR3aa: CSARVLASTDTQYF; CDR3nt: TGCAGTGCTAGAGTTTTAGCGAGCACAGATACGCAGTATTTT
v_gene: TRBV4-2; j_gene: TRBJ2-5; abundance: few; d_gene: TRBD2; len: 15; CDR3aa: CASSRTSGGSETQYF; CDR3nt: TGTGCCAGCAGCCGAACTAGCGGGGGTAGCGAGACCCAGTACTTC
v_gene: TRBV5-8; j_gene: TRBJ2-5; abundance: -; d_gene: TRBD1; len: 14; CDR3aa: CASTETGAPETQYF; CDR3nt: TGTGCCAGCACCGAAACAGGGGCCCCAGAGACCCAGTACTTC
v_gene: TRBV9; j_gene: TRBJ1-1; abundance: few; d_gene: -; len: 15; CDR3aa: CASSVTSGRVTEAFF; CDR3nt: TGTGCCAGCAGCGTAACAAGTGGGAGGGTCACTGAAGCTTTCTTT
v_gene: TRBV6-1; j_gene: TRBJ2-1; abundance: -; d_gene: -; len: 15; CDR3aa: CASSPLDRTYNEQFF; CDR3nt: TGTGCCAGCAGTCCCCTAGACAGGACATACAATGAGCAGTTCTTC
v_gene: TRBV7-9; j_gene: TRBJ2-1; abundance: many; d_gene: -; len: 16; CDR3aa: CASSLQTASSYNEQFF; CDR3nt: TGTGCCAGCAGCTTACAAACAGCGAGCTCCTACAATGAGCAGTTCTTC
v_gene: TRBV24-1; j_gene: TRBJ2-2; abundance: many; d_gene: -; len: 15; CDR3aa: CATSDLTLRTGELFF; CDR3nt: TGTGCCACCAGTGACCTGACATTGAGGACCGGGGAGCTGTTTTTT